Included here is one TCR beta chain sequence, with context. What it binds is unknown. The data belong to a study of cytomegalovirus exposure and HLA in healthy donors. This CDR3 has 16 residues. Germline values: CDR1 SEHNR, CDR2 FQNEAQ (reference sequence). V lost 5 bases and J lost 4, with 21 bases in between. Study results and caveats: Previous analysis showed most TCR beta V segments were productive about 87% or about 30% of the time. The study found most TCR sequences rare, yet found some public TCRs in many donors. Reportedly, diagnosis of cytomegalovirus status by the classifier showed high specificity and sensitivity.

Use of 60 Vbeta and 13 Jbeta primers characterized the PCR. TCRdb's copy holds only in-frame clones and misses some; the assay was immunoSEQ multiplex PCR. The table records about 120,000 clones, under 85% of them present only once. The chain joins TRBV7-9 to TRBJ2-7; a weak D match, TRBD1 (6 bases). This TCR came from a man aged 35 to 55 in good health and CMV-seropositive. The sample comprised PBMCs. The CDR3 is CASSVWGQGGTYEQYF. In DNA form, the CDR3 reads TGTGCCAGCAGCGTGTGGGGGCAGGGTGGTACTTACGAGCAGTACTTC.